The 11 T cell receptor beta chains below all came from one sample that was sequenced in a study of blood T cell repertoires in COVID-19. Using immunoSEQ multiplex PCR, the repertoire was profiled, and TCRdb retains in-frame clones only, with some absent. Of 300,000 to 450,000 clones listed, about 90% were seen once; the top ten hold around 1.9%. Sequencing input: PBMCs or T cells enriched from blood (not recorded which). The receptors were gathered from a man aged 40-49 years in a cohort exposed to, infected with or recovered from COVID-19 (not recorded which).

This chain uses TRBV11-3 with TRBJ2-7; 11 nucleotides match TRBD1. Losses at the gene ends were 8 bases for V and 7 bases for J; bases not matched to a gene: 7. Germline lookup yields CDR1 SGHNT and CDR2 YENEEA. The CDR3 has 13 residues. As DNA, the CDR3 is TGTGCCAGCCCGGGACAGGGGGTATGGGAGCAGTACTTC. As protein: CASPGQGVWEQYF. Using reference TRBV11-3 and TRBJ2-7 for the parts outside the CDR3, the full variable domain is EAGVVQSPRYKIIEKKQPVAFWCNPISGHNTLYWYLQNLGQGPELLIRYENEEAVDDSQLPKDRFSAERLKGVDSTLKIQPAELGDSAVYLCASPGQGVWEQYFGPGTRLTVT.

V usage is TRBV29-1 and J usage is TRBJ2-7, with TRBD2 identical over 10 bases. The V gene's germline CDR1 is SQVTM and CDR2 ANQGSEA. J lost 6 bases, V lost 4 bases, and 3 bases had no gene match. This CDR3 has 12 amino acids. CDR3 residues: CSVGLAGGEQYF. Here the CDR3 DNA reads TGCAGCGTTGGTTTAGCGGGGGGCGAGCAGTACTTC.

V gene TRBV4-2 combines with J gene TRBJ2-7; TRBD2 agrees at 11 bases. The V segment lost 4 bases and the J segment 2 bases; nucleotides outside the gene matches: 1. The CDR3 spans 14 residues. Looked up from germline, CDR1 is LGHNA and CDR2 is YNFKEQ. The CDR3, as DNA: TGTGCCAGCAGCCTGGGACTAGCGGCCTACGAGCAGTACTTC. Protein: CASSLGLAAYEQYF.

The V and J genes are TRBV10-1 and TRBJ2-3; TRBD2 matches 10 bases. J was trimmed by 1 base and V by 0 bases; bases with no gene match: 4. This CDR3 comprises 17 residues. The germline V gene encodes CDR1 WNHNN and CDR2 SYGVQD (reference sequence). CDR3 nucleotides: TGCGCCAGCAGTGAGTCGAATGGACTAGCGGGCACAGATACGCAGTATTTT. Its translation: CASSESNGLAGTDTQYF.

The chain joins TRBV21-1 to TRBJ2-7; the table's D gene call, TRBD2, was not cross checked with the DNA. TRBV21-1 has pseudogene status. CDR3 size: 16 residues. CDR3: CASSPLPVAGENEQYF. DNA of the CDR3: TGTGCCAGCAGCCCCTTACCGGTAGCGGGAGAGAACGAGCAGTACTTC.

This chain joins TRBV5-6 and TRBJ1-1; possibly TRBD1 for D (6 bases). The CDR3 is made up of 16 amino acids. Trimming pared 7 bases from V and 3 bases from J, leaving 22 bases between. Per germline, CDR1 SGHDT and CDR2 YYEEEE. The CDR3 nucleotides read TGTGCCAGCGGCCCGAGGACAGTCAGGGCGGACACTGAAGCTTTCTTT. Protein product: CASGPRTVRADTEAFF. The full variable domain, with the rest looked up from reference TRBV5-6 and TRBJ1-1, is DAGVTQSPTHLIKTRGQQVTLRCSPKSGHDTVSWYQQALGQGPQFIFQYYEEEERQRGNFPDRFSGHQFPNYSSELNVNALLLGDSALYLCASGPRTVRADTEAFFGQGTRLTVV.

The V and J genes are TRBV15 and TRBJ2-2; D gene uncertain. Per germline, CDR1 LNHNV and CDR2 YYDKDF (reference sequence). The ends were cut back, 0 bases at V and 3 bases at J, with 5 bases in the middle. The CDR3 has 14 amino acids. CDR3 nucleotide sequence: TGTGCCACCAGCAGAGATGACTACACCGGGGAGCTGTTTTTT. This codes for CATSRDDYTGELFF.

The chain has TRBV25-1 and TRBJ2-7; TRBD1 is a possible D gene (6 bases). This CDR3 has 15 residues. V lost 1 base to trimming and J lost 4 bases, with 14 bases between them. Germline V gene data show CDR1 as MGHDK and CDR2 as SYGVNS. The CDR3 DNA follows: TGTGCCAGCAGTGAATCGGAGAGGGGGTGGTACGAGCAGTACTTC. It yields the protein CASSESERGWYEQYF.

The V call is TRBV19, the J call TRBJ2-3; 7 bases map to TRBD2. Germline-derived CDR1 and CDR2 are LNHDA and SQIVND (reference sequence). The CDR3 sequence is 13 residues long. Trimming cost V 10 bases and J 3 bases; bases outside gene matches: 7. The CDR3 bases are TGTGCCACCGGCGGGAGAGGAACAGATACGCAGTATTTT. The encoded protein is CATGGRGTDTQYF. The whole variable domain, filled in from reference TRBV19 and TRBJ2-3, reads DGGITQSPKYLFRKEGQNVTLSCEQNLNHDAMYWYRQDPGQGLRLIYYSQIVNDFQKGDIAEGYSVSREKKESFPLTVTSAQKNPTAFYLCATGGRGTDTQYFGPGTRLTVL.

The chain links TRBV4-1 to TRBJ1-1; D is uncertain. The ends were cut back, 1 base at V and 7 bases at J, with 16 bases in the middle. CDR1 MGHRA and CDR2 YSYEKL come from the germline V gene. The CDR3 sequence is 15 residues long. CDR3 sequence reads: CASSQAGRTGDEAFF. As DNA, the CDR3 is TGCGCCAGCAGCCAAGCCGGTAGAACCGGGGATGAAGCTTTCTTT.

This clone was detected many times. The chain combines TRBV10-2 with TRBJ1-2; D not resolved. The length of the CDR3 is 15 residues. V gave up 2 bases and J gave up 4 bases, with 14 bases separating them. Germline values: CDR1 WSHSY, CDR2 SAAADI. The CDR3 nucleotides are TGCGCCAGCAGTGAGCTTGTGGGGAGTCCCTATGGCTACACCTTC. This sequence encodes CASSELVGSPYGYTF.